This T cell receptor (beta chain) was found in a study of OX40 agonist ivuxolimab in advanced cancers. With respect to the entire study: The costimulatory receptor OX40 (CD134) was targeted by ivuxolimab, a fully human IgG2 agonistic monoclonal antibody. Intravenous ivuxolimab was administered to patients every 2 weeks at six dose levels: 0.01, 0.1, 0.3, 1.5, 3 and 10 mg/kg. Of the 50 or so patients in dose escalation, around 20 had hepatocellular carcinoma, approximately 15 had melanoma, 9 had renal cell carcinoma and 9 had head and neck cancer. In the dose-escalation cohort, nearly 85% of patients were male, and the mean age was around 65 years with a range of roughly 20 to 85. Patients were allowed to have had prior anti-PD-1, anti-PD-L1 or anti-CTLA-4 therapy, and approximately 39% of the dose-escalation patients had been treated with checkpoint inhibitors. Three dose-escalation patients achieved partial responses, one with hepatocellular carcinoma and two with cutaneous melanoma. The point of sequencing TCRbeta in the periphery was to test whether ivuxolimab changed TCR sequence diversity and drove clonal T-cell expansion. The monotherapy dose-escalation portion (N of about 57 patients) of the phase I ivuxolimab trial is reported in the paper.

To sequence the TCRbeta CDR3 region, genomic DNA was isolated from the sorted cells. TCRbeta CDR3 regions were sequenced using the immunoSEQ Assay. The source is immuneACCESS, and TCRdb retained only in-frame sequences with V and J called. Part of the clones is not carried over; for the studies checked, unresolved V genes explain less than half of this, and the remainder is unexplained. This sample gives about 81,000 clones in total; approximately 79% of them show up just once. The ten largest account for 5.5% to 8.5% of the sample. Patients with a history of autoimmune disease or receiving systemic immunosuppression were excluded from the trial. In every dose cohort, peripheral blood was drawn for TCR sequencing at baseline, cycle 4 day 1, and cycle 7 day 1. Samples were obtained from an open-label, multicenter, first-in-human phase I dose-escalation trial of ivuxolimab. Adults with locally advanced or metastatic melanoma, renal cell, hepatocellular, or head and neck squamous cell carcinoma were enrolled in the trial. CD4+ and CD8+ T cells were sorted separately from peripheral blood before TCR sequencing.

As for this clone: It has no known antigen specificity. Within one base of it there is no much larger clone, and no base qualities were kept.

From its cysteine to its phenylalanine, the CDR3 spans 14 amino acids. Of all the DNA, just the CDR3 is kept, 42 bases in frame from base 1. The germline V gene (reference sequence) provides CDR1 MNHEY and CDR2 SMNVEV. V is pruned by 5 bases and J by 7 bases, leaving 10 bases of the junction without a gene match. Study-wide conclusions, independent of this receptor: At doses of 0.1 to 3.0 mg/kg, clonal expansion of both CD4+ and CD8+ T cells in blood was seen between baseline and week 6. In the 0.1-3.0 mg/kg groups, partial responders had among the lowest normalized peripheral clonal expansion, particularly in CD8+ T cells. After ivuxolimab, CD8+ T cells had more expanded clones than CD4+ T cells on average. The antigen specificity of the peripheral T cells that underwent clonal expansion was not determined. Low levels of normalized T-cell clonal expansion were also seen in some patients who did not respond.

Rearrangement joined TRBV27 to TRBJ1-2; 7 of the junction bases match TRBD1. Material: CD4+ or CD8+ T cells sorted from blood, obtained in a trial of the OX40 agonist ivuxolimab. The receptor comes from an adult with an advanced solid tumor such as melanoma, head and neck, liver or kidney cancer. This receptor carries the CDR3 CASSTLTGWGGYTF. Read as DNA, the sequence is TGTGCCAGCAGTACCCTGACAGGGTGGGGTGGCTACACCTTC.